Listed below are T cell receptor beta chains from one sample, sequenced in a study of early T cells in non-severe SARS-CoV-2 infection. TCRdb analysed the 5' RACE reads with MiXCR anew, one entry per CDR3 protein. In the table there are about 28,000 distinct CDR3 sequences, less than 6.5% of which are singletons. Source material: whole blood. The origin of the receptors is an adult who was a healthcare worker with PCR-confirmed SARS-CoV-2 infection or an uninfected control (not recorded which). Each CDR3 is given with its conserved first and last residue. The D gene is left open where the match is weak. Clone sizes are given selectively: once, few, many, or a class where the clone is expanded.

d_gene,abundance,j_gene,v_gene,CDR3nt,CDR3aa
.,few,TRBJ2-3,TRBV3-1,TGTGCCAGCAGCCCTTTTCAAGGCACAGATACGCAGTATTTT,CASSPFQGTDTQYF
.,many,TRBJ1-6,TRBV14,TGTGCCAGCAGCCAAGGACAGTTTACCTCACCCCTCCACTTT,CASSQGQFTSPLHF
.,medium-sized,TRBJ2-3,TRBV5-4,TGTGCCAGCAGTCCTAGCACAGATACGCAGTATTTT,CASSPSTDTQYF
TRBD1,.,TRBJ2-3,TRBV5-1,TGCGCCAGCAGCCCGGGACAGGGGGGGACAGATACGCAGTATTTT,CASSPGQGGTDTQYF
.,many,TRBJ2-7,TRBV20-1,TGCAGTGCTAAGGGCTACGGCGAGCAGTACTTC,CSAKGYGEQYF
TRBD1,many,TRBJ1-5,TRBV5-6,TGTGCCAGCAGCCAAGCAGGGGGGAGCAATCAGCCCCAGCATTTT,CASSQAGGSNQPQHF
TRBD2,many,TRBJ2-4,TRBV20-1,TGCAGTGCTAGTGGGAGGGTCCTAGCCAAAAACATTCAGTACTTC,CSASGRVLAKNIQYF
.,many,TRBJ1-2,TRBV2,TGTGCCAGCAGTGAAAGACAACTCTATGGCTACACCTTC,CASSERQLYGYTF
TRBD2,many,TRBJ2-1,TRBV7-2,TGTGCCAGCAGCTTAGAGAGGACTAGCGGGGGTTCTGAGCAGTTCTTC,CASSLERTSGGSEQFF
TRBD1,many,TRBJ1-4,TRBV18,TGTGCCAGCTCACCTGCAGGACAGGATGGCTCCCTTGGAAAACTGTTTTTT,CASSPAGQDGSLGKLFF
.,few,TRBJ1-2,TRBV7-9,TGTGCCAGCAGCTTAGAAGTCCCGGGGATCTATGGCTACACCTTC,CASSLEVPGIYGYTF
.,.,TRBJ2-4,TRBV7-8,TGTGCCAGCAGCCCAAAACCCGGGTCCCTGGGAGCCAAAAACATTCAGTACTTC,CASSPKPGSLGAKNIQYF
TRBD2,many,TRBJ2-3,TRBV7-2,TGTGCCAGCAGCCCCCGCAGCGGGAAAAATCCAGATACGCAGTATTTT,CASSPRSGKNPDTQYF
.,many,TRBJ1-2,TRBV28,TGTGCCAGCAGTTTACGGACATCGCCCTATGGCTACACCTTC,CASSLRTSPYGYTF
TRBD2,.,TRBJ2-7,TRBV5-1,TGCGCCAGCAGCCTGGACCCGGGAGGCTCCTACGAGCAGTACTTC,CASSLDPGGSYEQYF
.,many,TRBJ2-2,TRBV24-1,TGTGCCACCAGTTCCGAGCGCACCGGGGAGCTGTTTTTT,CATSSERTGELFF
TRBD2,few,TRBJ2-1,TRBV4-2,TGTGCCAGCAGCCAAGCGACGGGACTAGCGGTCGATGAGCAGTTCTTC,CASSQATGLAVDEQFF
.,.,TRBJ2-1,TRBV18,TGTGCCAGCTCACCACGCGCGTTCTCCTACAATGAGCAGTTCTTC,CASSPRAFSYNEQFF
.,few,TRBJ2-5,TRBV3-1,TGTGCCAGCAGCCAAGCCCAGGGCCAAGAGACCCAGTACTTC,CASSQAQGQETQYF
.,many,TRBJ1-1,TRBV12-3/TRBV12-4,TGTGCCAGCAGTTCTCGGGGCTGGGGGAACACTGAAGCTTTCTTT,CASSSRGWGNTEAFF
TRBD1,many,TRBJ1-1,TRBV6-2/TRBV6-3,TGTGCCACCCGACGACAGGGAATGAACACTGAAGCTTTCTTT,CATRRQGMNTEAFF
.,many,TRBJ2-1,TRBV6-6,TGTGCCAGCAGTTATGAGGCACCCAATGAGCAGTTCTTC,CASSYEAPNEQFF
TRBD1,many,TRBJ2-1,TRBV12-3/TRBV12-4,TGTGCCAGCAGTTTAGGGCGGGACAGGGGAGAGTTCTTC,CASSLGRDRGEFF
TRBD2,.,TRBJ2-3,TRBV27,TGTGCCAGCAGTTTCTCTGGGCGGGGGGGCGTGACAGATACGCAGTATTTT,CASSFSGRGGVTDTQYF
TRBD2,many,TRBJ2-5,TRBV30,TGTGCCTGGAGTCCTTTAAGCGGGGATCAAGAGACCCAGTACTTC,CAWSPLSGDQETQYF
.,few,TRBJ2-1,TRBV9,TGTGCCAGCAGCCCCGGGGGTAGCGTCCATGAGCAGTTCTTC,CASSPGGSVHEQFF
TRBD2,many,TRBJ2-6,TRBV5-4,TGTGCCAGCAGCTTTTCCGGGGGGGCGGACGGGGCCAACGTCCTGACTTTC,CASSFSGGADGANVLTF
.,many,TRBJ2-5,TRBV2,TGTGCCAGCAGTGAATGGGGTCTGCTCCAAGAGACCCAGTACTTC,CASSEWGLLQETQYF
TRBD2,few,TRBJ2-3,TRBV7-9,TGTGCCTCTATGACGCGGGAGTACACAGATACGCAGTATTTT,CASMTREYTDTQYF
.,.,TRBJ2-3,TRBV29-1,TGCAGCGCCATACAGGGGGGGGGAGATACGCAGTATTTT,CSAIQGGGDTQYF
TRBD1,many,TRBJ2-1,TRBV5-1,TGCGCCAGCAGCTACGGGGACAGGGTTTACAATGAGCAGTTCTTC,CASSYGDRVYNEQFF
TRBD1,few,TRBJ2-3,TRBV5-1,TGCGCCAGCAGGTTCACAGGGGGCACAGATACGCAGTATTTT,CASRFTGGTDTQYF
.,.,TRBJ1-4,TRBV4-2,TGTGCCAGCAGCCAAGATCTAAACGATGCCCCAGAAAAACTGTTTTTT,CASSQDLNDAPEKLFF
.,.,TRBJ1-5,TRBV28,TGTGCCAGCAGTGAGAACACTCAGCCCCAGCATTTT,CASSENTQPQHF
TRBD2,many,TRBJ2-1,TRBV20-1,TGCAGTGCCCTCGGGGGGTCCTACAATGAGCAGTTCTTC,CSALGGSYNEQFF
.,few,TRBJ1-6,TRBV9,TGTGCCAGCAGCGTAGGCCGTCAGGGGCCCAATTCACCCCTCCACTTT,CASSVGRQGPNSPLHF
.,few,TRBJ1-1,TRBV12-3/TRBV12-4,TGTGCCAGCAGCCGCAGGGCGATGGGCACTGAAGCTTTCTTT,CASSRRAMGTEAFF
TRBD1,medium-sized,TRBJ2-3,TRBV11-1,TGTGCCAGCAGCTTAGCGGCAGGGGGCGTATTTGATACGCAGTATTTT,CASSLAAGGVFDTQYF
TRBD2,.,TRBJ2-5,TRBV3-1,TGTGCCAGCAGCCAAGATCAGTTCCTGGGACTACCTCTACAAGAGACCCAGTACTTC,CASSQDQFLGLPLQETQYF
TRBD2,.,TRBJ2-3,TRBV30,TGTGCCTGGAGTGACCTTAGCGGGGACGGATGGGATACGCAGTATTTT,CAWSDLSGDGWDTQYF
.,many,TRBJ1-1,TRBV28,TGTGCCAGCAGTTCCATGAACACTGAAGCTTTCTTT,CASSSMNTEAFF
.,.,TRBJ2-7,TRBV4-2,TGTGTCAGCAGCCAGGAACCGGGACTTTCCTTCTACGAGCAGTACTTC,CVSSQEPGLSFYEQYF
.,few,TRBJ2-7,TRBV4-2,TGTGCCAGCAGCCAAGGGTCAGAGGGGCGTCCCTACGAGCAGTACTTC,CASSQGSEGRPYEQYF